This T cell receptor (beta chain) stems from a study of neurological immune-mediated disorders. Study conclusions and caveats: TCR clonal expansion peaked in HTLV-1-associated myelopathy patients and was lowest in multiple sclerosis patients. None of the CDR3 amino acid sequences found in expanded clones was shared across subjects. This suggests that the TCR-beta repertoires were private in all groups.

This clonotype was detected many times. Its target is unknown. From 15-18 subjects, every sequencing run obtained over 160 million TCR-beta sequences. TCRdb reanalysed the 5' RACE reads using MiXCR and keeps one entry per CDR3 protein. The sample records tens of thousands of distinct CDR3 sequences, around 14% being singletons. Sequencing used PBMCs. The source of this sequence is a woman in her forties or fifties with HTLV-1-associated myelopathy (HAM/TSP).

CDR3 sequence: CASNPDRGRSEAFF. The CDR3 DNA sequence: TGTGCCAGCAATCCTGACAGGGGGAGGTCTGAAGCTTTCTTT. V and J are TRBV28 and TRBJ1-1; 9 nucleotides align to TRBD1. The CDR3 covers 14 residues. CDR1 is MDHEN and CDR2 is SYDVKM in the germline V gene. Germline trimming cut 7 bases from V and 6 bases from J; bases unmatched to any gene: 9.